A single sample gave rise to the 26 T cell receptor beta chains below, sequenced in a study of cytomegalovirus exposure and HLA in healthy donors. 60 Vbeta and 13 Jbeta primers were used in PCR. Some clones are missing from TCRdb's copy, which holds only in-frame ones; the method was immunoSEQ multiplex PCR. The table lists 180,000 or so clones, approximately 83% of them singletons. Sequencing input: PBMCs. Receptors originate from a man between 18 and 29 years old in good health and CMV-seropositive.

The chain combines TRBV5-1 with TRBJ2-2; D ambiguous. In germline, CDR1 is SGHRS, CDR2 YFSETQ. The CDR3 is 15 amino acids. Trimming cost V 0 bases and J 7 bases, with 13 bases left between them. The chain's CDR3 is CASSLVSGPIGELFF. As DNA, the CDR3 is TGCGCCAGCAGCTTGGTGTCTGGGCCTATCGGGGAGCTGTTTTTT.

V gene TRBV10-1 combines with J gene TRBJ2-7, with D perhaps matching TRBD2 (7 bases). The germline CDR1 and CDR2 sequences are WNHNN and SYGVQD (reference sequence). Trimming shortened V by 7 bases and J by 6 bases, and 13 bases separated the two germline ends. CDR3 size: 12 residues. DNA for the CDR3: TGCGCCAGCAATGGGGGGGGCTCCGAGCAGTACTTC. It translates to CASNGGGSEQYF.

The chain employs TRBV5-6 and TRBJ2-7, with TRBD1 identical over 10 bases. The CDR3 loop spans 17 amino acids. The ends lost 0 bases at V and 6 bases at J; junction bases unmatched: 12. Germline V CDR1 and CDR2: SGHDT, YYEEEE. The CDR3 is CASSLGLLLTGGSEQYF. CDR3 nucleotides: TGTGCCAGCAGCTTGGGTCTACTCTTGACAGGGGGCTCCGAGCAGTACTTC.

This clone showed up just a few times. The rearrangement joins TRBV5-6 to TRBJ1-3; D is ambiguous. Trimming removed 0 bases from V and 4 bases from J, with 14 bases in between. The CDR3 length is 16 residues. From germline, CDR1 is SGHDT and CDR2 YYEEEE. In DNA form, the CDR3 reads TGTGCCAGCAGCTTGGCCTCCATCACTCTAGGAAACACCATATATTTT. This codes for CASSLASITLGNTIYF.

A single count supports this clone. V usage is TRBV30 and J usage is TRBJ1-6, with D possibly matching TRBD1 (6 bases). The CDR3 sequence is 13 residues long. Trimming took 4 bases from V and 7 from J, leaving 11 bases between them. The germline CDR1 and CDR2 sequences are GTSNPN and SVGIG (reference sequence). This CDR3 is CAWTGRGNSPLHF. The CDR3 DNA sequence: TGTGCCTGGACCGGCAGGGGAAATTCACCCCTCCACTTT.

This clone came up a few times. This chain uses TRBV4-3 with TRBJ2-3; D may be TRBD1 (5 bases). The V and J ends lost 4 bases and 6 bases respectively, with 8 bases between them. The CDR3 is 12 amino acids. Germline V CDR1 and CDR2: LGHNA, YSLEER. The chain's CDR3 is CASSLPGDTQYF. CDR3 nucleotide sequence: TGCGCCAGCAGCCTCCCAGGGGATACGCAGTATTTT.

The chain has TRBV18 and TRBJ1-6; maybe TRBD1 (5 bases). Trimming took 4 bases from V and 9 from J, leaving 28 bases between them. The CDR3 loop spans 19 amino acids. The germline CDR1 and CDR2 sequences are KGHSH and LQKENI. The CDR3 sequence: CASSQLPTRDLSIGSPLHF. DNA of the CDR3: TGTGCCAGCTCACAACTACCGACTAGGGACCTTTCAATCGGTTCACCCCTCCACTTT.

V and J are TRBV4-2 and TRBJ2-3; 9 nucleotides line up with TRBD2. With V trimmed by 2 bases and J by 1 base, 10 bases remained unmatched. Germline CDR1 reads LGHNA; CDR2 reads YNFKEQ. The CDR3 sequence is 18 residues long. CDR3 protein: CASSQLPEAGGGTDTQYF. DNA for the CDR3: TGTGCCAGCAGCCAACTCCCAGAAGCGGGGGGCGGCACAGATACGCAGTATTTT.

Regarding this clone: At one end the junction does not follow the germline gene, possibly because of a read error. The chain combines TRBV7-9 with TRBJ1-1; maybe TRBD1 (5 bases). The CDR3 has 12 amino acids. The germline V gene encodes CDR1 SEHNR and CDR2 FQNEAQ (reference sequence). CDR3 DNA sequence: TGTTCCAGCAGCTTAGGGACCGGCCGGGATTTCTTT. Protein sequence: CSSSLGTGRDFF.

This chain joins TRBV25-1 and TRBJ1-1; TRBD1 might be the D (6 bases). The CDR3 is 15 residues long. CDR1 is MGHDK, CDR2 SYGVNS, per germline. Between the trimmed V and J ends, which lost 4 bases and 1 base, there was a span of 13 bases. For the CDR3, the DNA is TGTGCCAGCAGTGTGAGACAGGCGAGGAACACTGAAGCTTTCTTT. This gives the protein CASSVRQARNTEAFF.

The chain joins TRBV7-2 to TRBJ1-5; TRBD1 agrees at 8 bases. CDR1 SGHTA and CDR2 FQGNSA come from the germline V gene. After removal of 5 bases from V and 2 bases from J, the junction contained 5 bases not matched to a gene. This CDR3 is 15 amino acids long. CDR3 sequence reads: CASSPDRARNQPQHF. DNA for the CDR3: TGTGCCAGCAGCCCGGACAGGGCTCGCAATCAGCCCCAGCATTTT.

This chain links TRBV9 with TRBJ1-5, with 8 positions matching TRBD1. Germline V gene data show CDR1 as SGDLS and CDR2 as YYNGEE. CDR3 length equals 15 residues. With 3 bases clipped from V and 5 bases from J, the junction kept 7 bases outside the gene matches. In nucleotides, the CDR3 is TGTGCCAGCAGCGGCCAGGGACAGGTAGATCAGCCCCAGCATTTT. Protein product: CASSGQGQVDQPQHF.

This chain connects TRBV9 to TRBJ2-1, with TRBD1 identical over 9 bases. V was pared by 0 bases and J by 7 bases, with 5 bases of the junction left unmatched. The CDR3 loop spans 15 amino acids. Germline V gives CDR1 SGDLS, CDR2 YYNGEE. The CDR3 coding sequence is TGTGCCAGCAGCGTAGACGACAGGGGGTGGAATGAGCAGTTCTTC. Protein product: CASSVDDRGWNEQFF.

This chain joins TRBV5-1 and TRBJ2-1; 13 bases fit TRBD2. This CDR3 comprises 21 residues. Per the germline V gene, CDR1 is SGHRS and CDR2 is YFSETQ. Unmatched junction bases numbered 16, after V lost 4 bases and J lost 0 bases. In DNA, the CDR3 is TGCGCCAGCAGCCTATTCCCGCCGGGACTAGCGGGGTCTCGCTCCTACAATGAGCAGTTCTTC. It encodes CASSLFPPGLAGSRSYNEQFF.

This chain links TRBV6-1 with TRBJ1-1, with 9 nucleotides matching TRBD1. Per germline, CDR1 MNHNS and CDR2 SASEGT. The CDR3 length is 15 residues. Germline trimming cut 6 bases from V and 4 bases from J; bases unmatched to any gene: 9. CDR3 DNA sequence: TGTGCCAGCAGCCCAAACAGGGGGCCCACCACTGAAGCTTTCTTT. This translates into CASSPNRGPTTEAFF.

The chain couples TRBV6-1 to TRBJ2-5; 9 bases are a match to TRBD2. Germline-derived CDR1 and CDR2 are MNHNS and SASEGT. Trimming took 4 bases from V and 0 from J; bases not matched to a gene: 3. This CDR3 region has 15 residues. DNA of the CDR3: TGTGCCAGCAGTGCTAGCGGGGCGAACCAAGAGACCCAGTACTTC. It yields the protein CASSASGANQETQYF.

This chain connects TRBV7-9 to TRBJ1-6; D may be TRBD1 (5 bases). This CDR3 has 14 residues. The germline V gene has CDR1 SEHNR and CDR2 FQNEAQ (reference sequence). Trimming removed 3 bases from V and 7 bases from J, with 10 bases in between. This chain's CDR3 is CASSLGGVNSPLHF. The CDR3, as DNA: TGTGCCAGCAGCTTGGGAGGGGTGAATTCACCCCTCCACTTT.

The genes are TRBV5-1 and TRBJ1-6; weak D call: TRBD1 (5 bases). CDR3 length: 14 amino acids. Germline CDR1 reads SGHRS; CDR2 reads YFSETQ. Trimming left V 0 bases short and J 10 bases short, with 11 bases between. CDR3 DNA sequence: TGCGCCAGCAGCTTGGAGGGGCAGGGCTCACCCCTCCACTTT. Residues: CASSLEGQGSPLHF. The variable domain in full, with the rest retrieved from reference TRBV5-1 and TRBJ1-6, is KAGVTQTPRYLIKTRGQQVTLSCSPISGHRSVSWYQQTPGQGLQFLFEYFSETQRNKGNFPGRFSGRQFSNSRSEMNVSTLELGDSALYLCASSLEGQGSPLHFGNGTRLTVT.

The rearrangement joins TRBV6-1 to TRBJ2-5; maybe TRBD2 (7 bases). Germline CDR1 MNHNS, CDR2 SASEGT. The CDR3 runs 14 residues. The V gene lost 6 bases and the J gene lost 5 bases, with 16 bases spanning the gap. DNA for the CDR3: TGTGCCAGCAGCGCAGGTTGGGGGGGCGAGACCCAGTACTTC. This codes for CASSAGWGGETQYF.

This clone was seen a single time. This sequence joins TRBV29-1 and TRBJ2-7; TRBD1 matches 9 bases. The length of the CDR3 is 13 residues. The germline V gene has CDR1 SQVTM and CDR2 ANQGSEA. J lost 3 bases, V lost 6 bases, and 6 bases had no gene match. The CDR3 loop reads CSVGDRANYEQYF. The CDR3 nucleotides are TGCAGCGTGGGGGACAGGGCAAACTACGAGCAGTACTTC.

This clone was recorded only once. CDR3 nucleotide sequence: TGTGCCAGCAGCTCCGACAGGGCTAGAAACACCATATATTTT. Its protein is CASSSDRARNTIYF. The chain carries TRBV7-8 and TRBJ1-3; 7 bases match TRBD1. V gave up 4 bases and J gave up 5 bases; unmatched junction bases: 5. Germline CDR1 reads SGHVS; CDR2 reads FQNEAQ. The CDR3 consists of 14 residues. The full variable domain, rest sourced from reference TRBV7-8 and TRBJ1-3, is GAGVSQSPRYKVAKRGQDVALRCDPISGHVSLFWYQQALGQGPEFLTYFQNEAQLDKSGLPSDRFFAERPEGSVSTLKIQRTQQEDSAVYLCASSSDRARNTIYFGEGSWLTVV.

CDR3 in DNA: TGTGCCAGCAGGACCTTGGGAGAGGCCCATGGCTACACCTTC. Translation: CASRTLGEAHGYTF. The chain has TRBV2 and TRBJ1-2; D is undetermined. V lost 6 bases to trimming and J lost 6 bases, with 17 bases between them. Germline assignment: CDR1 SNHLY and CDR2 FYNNEI. This CDR3 contains 14 residues.

The chain combines TRBV10-3 with TRBJ1-5; TRBD1 matches at 7 bases. The V segment lost 4 bases and the J segment 1 base; nucleotides outside the gene matches: 1. Germline loops: CDR1 ENHRY, CDR2 SYGVKD. This CDR3 is built from 14 residues. The CDR3 spells CAISGDRSNQPQHF. The CDR3, as DNA: TGTGCCATCAGTGGGGACAGAAGCAATCAGCCCCAGCATTTT.

This clone was observed once. The chain links TRBV6-5 to TRBJ1-5; D gene unclear. The CDR3 consists of 11 residues. The germline CDR1 and CDR2 sequences are MNHEY and SVGAGI. Trimming left V 6 bases short and J 7 bases short, with 7 bases between. In DNA form, the CDR3 reads TGTGCCAGCAGCCCAGGCCAGCCCCAGCATTTT. It translates to CASSPGQPQHF.

This chain joins TRBV15 and TRBJ1-4; D is undetermined. The germline V and J ends were trimmed by 1 base and 7 bases, with 16 bases remaining between them. This CDR3 is built from 16 residues. Germline CDR1 and CDR2: LNHNV and YYDKDF (reference sequence). The CDR3 loop reads CATSRGPHNRSEKLFF. The DNA for the CDR3 is TGTGCCACCAGCAGAGGGCCACACAACCGAAGTGAAAAACTGTTTTTT.

This chain uses TRBV10-2 with TRBJ1-4; D unclear. Per germline, CDR1 WSHSY and CDR2 SAAADI. The CDR3 is 13 amino acids. V shed 2 bases and J shed 8 bases, with 9 bases lying between them. CDR3: CASSEQLEEKLFF. The DNA of the CDR3 is TGCGCCAGCAGTGAGCAGTTGGAGGAAAAACTGTTTTTT.